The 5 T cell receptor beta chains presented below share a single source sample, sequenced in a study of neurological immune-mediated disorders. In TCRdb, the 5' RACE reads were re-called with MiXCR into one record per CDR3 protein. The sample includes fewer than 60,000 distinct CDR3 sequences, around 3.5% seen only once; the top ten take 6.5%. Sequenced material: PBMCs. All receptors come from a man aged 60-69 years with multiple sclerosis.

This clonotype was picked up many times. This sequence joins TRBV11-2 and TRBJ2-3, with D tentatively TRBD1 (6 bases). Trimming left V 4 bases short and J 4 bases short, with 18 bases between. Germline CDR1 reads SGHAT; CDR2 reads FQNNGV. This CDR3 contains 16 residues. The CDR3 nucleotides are TGTGCCAGCAGCTACTGGGCCAGGGGAACGGCAGATACGCAGTATTTT. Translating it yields CASSYWARGTADTQYF. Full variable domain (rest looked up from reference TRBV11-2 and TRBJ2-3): EAGVAQSPRYKIIEKRQSVAFWCNPISGHATLYWYQQILGQGPKLLIQFQNNGVVDDSQLPKDRFSAERLKGVDSTLKIQPAKLEDSAVYLCASSYWARGTADTQYFGPGTRLTVL.

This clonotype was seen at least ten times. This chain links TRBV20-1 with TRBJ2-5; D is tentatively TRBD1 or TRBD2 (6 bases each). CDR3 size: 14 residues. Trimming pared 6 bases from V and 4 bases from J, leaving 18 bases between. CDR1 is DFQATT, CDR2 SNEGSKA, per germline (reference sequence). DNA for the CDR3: TGCAGTGCATGGTCGGGGGCCTTCGGAGAGACCCAGTACTTC. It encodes CSAWSGAFGETQYF.

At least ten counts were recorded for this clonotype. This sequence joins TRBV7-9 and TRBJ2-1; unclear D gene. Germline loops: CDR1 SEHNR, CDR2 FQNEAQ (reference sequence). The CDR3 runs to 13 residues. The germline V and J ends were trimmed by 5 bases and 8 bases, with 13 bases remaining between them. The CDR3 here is CASSADFRDEQFF. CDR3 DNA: TGTGCCAGCAGCGCAGACTTTAGGGATGAGCAGTTCTTC.

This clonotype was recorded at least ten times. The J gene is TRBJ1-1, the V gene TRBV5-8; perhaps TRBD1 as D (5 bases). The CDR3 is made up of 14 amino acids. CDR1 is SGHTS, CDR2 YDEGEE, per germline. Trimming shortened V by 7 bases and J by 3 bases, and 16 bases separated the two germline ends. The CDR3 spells CASRYPGGYTEAFF. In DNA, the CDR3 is TGTGCCAGCCGATATCCGGGGGGGTACACTGAAGCTTTCTTT.

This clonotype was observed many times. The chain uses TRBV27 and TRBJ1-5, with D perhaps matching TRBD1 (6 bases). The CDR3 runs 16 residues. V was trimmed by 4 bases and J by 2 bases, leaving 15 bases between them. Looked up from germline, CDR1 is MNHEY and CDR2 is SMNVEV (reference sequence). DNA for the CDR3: TGTGCCAGCAGTTGGGGCGACAGGTCGGGCAATCAGCCCCAGCATTTT. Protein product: CASSWGDRSGNQPQHF.